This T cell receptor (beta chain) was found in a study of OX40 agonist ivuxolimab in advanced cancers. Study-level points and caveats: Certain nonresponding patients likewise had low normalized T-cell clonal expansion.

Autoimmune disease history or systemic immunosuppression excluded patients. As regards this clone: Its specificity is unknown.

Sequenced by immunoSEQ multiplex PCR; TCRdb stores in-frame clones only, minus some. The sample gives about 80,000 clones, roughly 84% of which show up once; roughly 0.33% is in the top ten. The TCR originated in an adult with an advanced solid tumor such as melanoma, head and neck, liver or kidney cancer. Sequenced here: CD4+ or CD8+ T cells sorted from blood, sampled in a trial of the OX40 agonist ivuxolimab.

CDR3 residues: CASSSLTSGSYEQYF. In DNA, the CDR3 is TGTGCCAGCAGCTCACTGACTAGCGGGAGCTACGAGCAGTACTTC. The V and J genes are TRBV7-2 and TRBJ2-7, with TRBD2 matching over 12 bases. The CDR3 has 15 amino acids. Trimming took 4 bases from V and 3 from J; bases not matched to a gene: 4. Germline V CDR1 and CDR2: SGHTA, FQGNSA.